This entry concerns a single T cell receptor beta chain. Germline V CDR1 and CDR2: MNHEY, SMNVEV (reference sequence). CDR3 size: 13 residues. Trimming took 6 bases from V and 0 from J, leaving 9 bases between them. The sample is drawn from a study of somatic mutations in cytotoxic T cells in rheumatoid arthritis. Here immunoSEQ multiplex PCR was the method, and the copy in TCRdb shows in-frame clones only, minus some. The sample shows tens of thousands of clones, around 83% of them seen only once. This receptor was taken from a woman aged 45 to 65 in good health. What was sequenced was CD8+ T cells sorted from blood. V gene TRBV27 combines with J gene TRBJ2-7; D remains unclear. The CDR3 protein is CASSPTVSYEQYF. The CDR3 DNA reads as TGTGCCAGCAGCCCGACGGTCTCCTACGAGCAGTACTTC.